This T cell receptor beta chain came from a study of regulatory T cells in long-lasting Graves disease. Broader study findings: Patients whose Graves' disease persisted exhibited lower TCR diversity than those newly diagnosed. New patients shared over 800 public clonotypes, fewer than the 2,500 to 3,500 shared by persistent patients. It is possible that accuracy was reduced by the small size of the sample.

This clonotype was counted many times. Its antigen is unknown. V lost 3 bases, J lost 6 bases, and 14 bases lay in between. The CDR3 spans 14 residues. CDR1 MNHNS and CDR2 SASEGT come from the germline V gene. Through Arm-PCR of CDR3 regions and iRepertoire HTBI primers, TCR beta libraries were built. TCRdb redid the calling of the multiplex PCR reads with MiXCR, one entry per CDR3 protein. Among 200,000 to 250,000 distinct CDR3 sequences, approximately 18% were seen once, and the ten largest hold around 11%. Documented time point: newly diagnosed GD, antithyroid drugs for less than 3 months. PBMCs were the source of the RNA used for TCR sequencing. An endocrinology department located in Xi'an, China, was where the patients came from. These data also featured in a second study, about T cells in Graves' hyperthyroidism and ophthalmopathy.

The receptor was derived from a woman in her twenties or thirties with Graves disease. Sample: peripheral blood mononuclear cells (PBMCs), taken at new diagnosis, from a patient treated with antithyroid drugs. The chain combines TRBV6-1 with TRBJ1-1; D not certain. In DNA form, the CDR3 reads TGTGCCAGCAGTGAGTGGGGTGGATATGCTGAAGCTTTCTTT. It is translated as CASSEWGGYAEAFF.